A single sample gave rise to the 10 T cell receptor beta chains below, sequenced in a study of T cell changes during pregnancy in multiple sclerosis. Sequenced by immunoSEQ multiplex PCR; TCRdb stores in-frame clones only, minus some. The data contain more than 40,000 clones, 80% to 90% of them singletons. Source: CD4+ T cells from peripheral blood mononuclear cells, taken in the first trimester of pregnancy. The receptor set was obtained from a female donor with multiple sclerosis, enrolled in a pregnancy study.

The chain links TRBV6-6 to TRBJ2-7, with 9 bases aligning to TRBD1. V lost 5 bases to trimming and J lost 3 bases; unmatched junction nucleotides: 5. This CDR3 spans 14 amino acids. Germline V lookup: CDR1 MNHNY, CDR2 SVGAGI (reference sequence). The chain's CDR3 is CASSLRTGDYEQYF. The CDR3 nucleotides are TGTGCCAGCAGTCTAAGGACAGGGGACTACGAGCAGTACTTC.

V gene TRBV2 combines with J gene TRBJ1-1; TRBD1 is a possible D gene (6 bases). The germline V and J ends were trimmed by 4 bases and 8 bases, with 11 bases remaining between them. The CDR3 extends over 12 amino acids. Germline CDR1 is SNHLY and CDR2 is FYNNEI. CDR3 in amino acids: CASSVEGDEAFF. CDR3 in DNA: TGTGCCAGCAGTGTCGAGGGGGACGAAGCTTTCTTT.

The rearrangement joins TRBV30 to TRBJ2-1, with D maybe TRBD1 (6 bases). In germline, CDR1 is GTSNPN, CDR2 SVGIG (reference sequence). V lost 5 bases and J lost 7, with 15 bases in between. The CDR3 has 13 amino acids. As DNA, the CDR3 is TGTGCCTGGGGGGGCACGATTAAGAATGAGCAGTTCTTC. This sequence encodes CAWGGTIKNEQFF.

The chain couples TRBV5-1 to TRBJ2-5; 8 bases map to TRBD2. Germline V gene lookup returns CDR1 SGHRS and CDR2 YFSETQ. V trimming: 0 bases; J trimming: 5 bases; junction bases outside the gene matches: 6. The CDR3 runs to 15 residues. CDR3 amino acids: CASSLEAGESETQYF. In DNA, the CDR3 is TGCGCCAGCAGCTTGGAAGCGGGAGAATCGGAGACCCAGTACTTC.

V and J are TRBV18 and TRBJ2-1; D gene ambiguous. The germline V gene has CDR1 KGHSH and CDR2 LQKENI. V was cut by 3 bases and J by 7 bases, with 13 bases left in between. There are 14 residues in the CDR3. The CDR3 sequence is CASSPTESRNEQFF. The CDR3 coding sequence is TGTGCCAGCTCACCGACGGAATCGCGGAATGAGCAGTTCTTC.

The chain links TRBV10-3 to TRBJ2-7; a possible D gene is TRBD1 (5 bases). From germline, CDR1 is ENHRY and CDR2 SYGVKD. This CDR3 has 12 amino acids. Trimming removed 5 bases from V and 0 bases from J, with 5 bases in between. CDR3 sequence: CAISQGSYEQYF. The CDR3, as DNA: TGTGCCATCAGTCAGGGCTCCTACGAGCAGTACTTC.

For the CDR3, the DNA is TGTGCCAGCAGCACCACCAGGGGTAATGAGCAGTTCTTC. Protein sequence: CASSTTRGNEQFF. The chain combines TRBV7-2 with TRBJ2-1; TRBD1 is a possible D gene (6 bases). V was trimmed by 5 bases and J by 7 bases, leaving 12 bases between them. Per the germline V gene, CDR1 is SGHTA and CDR2 is FQGNSA. The CDR3 spans 13 residues.

The chain uses TRBV30 and TRBJ2-1; 8 bases match TRBD1. V trimming: 5 bases; J trimming: 10 bases; junction bases outside the gene matches: 10. The CDR3 is 13 amino acids. The germline V gene encodes CDR1 GTSNPN and CDR2 SVGIG (reference sequence). The CDR3 coding sequence is TGTGCCTGGGGGACAGGTCACTTGACGGAGCAGTTCTTC. This translates into CAWGTGHLTEQFF.

The chain employs TRBV5-1 and TRBJ2-3; no firm D call. Germline V gene sequence: CDR1 SGHRS, CDR2 YFSETQ. The CDR3 has 12 amino acids. V was cut by 4 bases and J by 10 bases, with 13 bases left in between. The DNA of the CDR3 is TGCGCCAGCAGCGTGGACCCCGGGTCGCAGTATTTT. Protein sequence: CASSVDPGSQYF.

This chain uses TRBV6-4 with TRBJ2-2; D is unresolved. The V end was cut by 0 bases, the J end by 6 bases, with 11 bases between. The CDR3 covers 15 residues. The germline V gene has CDR1 MRHNA and CDR2 SNTAGT. CDR3: CASSDSSSSPGELFF. The CDR3 region has the DNA TGTGCCAGCAGTGACTCCTCTTCTAGTCCCGGGGAGCTGTTTTTT.